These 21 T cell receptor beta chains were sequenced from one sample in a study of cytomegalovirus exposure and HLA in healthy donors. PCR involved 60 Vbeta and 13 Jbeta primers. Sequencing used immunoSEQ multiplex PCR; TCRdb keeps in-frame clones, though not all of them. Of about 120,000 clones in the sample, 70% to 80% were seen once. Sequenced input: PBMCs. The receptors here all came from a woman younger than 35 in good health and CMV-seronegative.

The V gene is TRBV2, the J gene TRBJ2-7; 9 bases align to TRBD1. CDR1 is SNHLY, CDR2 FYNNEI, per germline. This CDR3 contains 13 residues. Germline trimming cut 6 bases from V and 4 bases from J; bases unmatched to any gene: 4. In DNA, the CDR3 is TGTGCCAGCAGGTGGGACAGGGAATACGAGCAGTACTTC. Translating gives CASRWDREYEQYF.

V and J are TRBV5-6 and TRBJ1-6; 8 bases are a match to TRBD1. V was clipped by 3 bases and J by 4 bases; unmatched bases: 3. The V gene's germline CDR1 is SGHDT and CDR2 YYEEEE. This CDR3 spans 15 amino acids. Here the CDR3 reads CASSSGQGYNSPLHF. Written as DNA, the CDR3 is TGTGCCAGCAGCTCTGGACAGGGATATAATTCACCCCTCCACTTT. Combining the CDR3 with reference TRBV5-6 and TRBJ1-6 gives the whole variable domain DAGVTQSPTHLIKTRGQQVTLRCSPKSGHDTVSWYQQALGQGPQFIFQYYEEEERQRGNFPDRFSGHQFPNYSSELNVNALLLGDSALYLCASSSGQGYNSPLHFGNGTRLTVT.

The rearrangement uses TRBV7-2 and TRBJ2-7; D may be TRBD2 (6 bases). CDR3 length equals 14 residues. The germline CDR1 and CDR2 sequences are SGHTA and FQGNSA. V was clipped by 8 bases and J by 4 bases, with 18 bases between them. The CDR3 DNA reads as TGTGCCAGCGCCCGTCCCGGGGGACCTTACGAGCAGTACTTC. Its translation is CASARPGGPYEQYF. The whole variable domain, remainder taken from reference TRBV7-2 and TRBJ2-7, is GAGVSQSPSNKVTEKGKDVELRCDPISGHTALYWYRQSLGQGLEFLIYFQGNSAPDKSGLPSDRFSAERTGGSVSTLTIQRTQQEDSAVYLCASARPGGPYEQYFGPGTRLTVT.

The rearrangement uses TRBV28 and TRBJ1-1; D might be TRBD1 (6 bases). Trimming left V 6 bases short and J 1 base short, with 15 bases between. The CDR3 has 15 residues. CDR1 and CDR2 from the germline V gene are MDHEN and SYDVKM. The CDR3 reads CASSHRWGRNTEAFF. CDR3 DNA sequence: TGTGCCAGCAGCCACCGGTGGGGGCGGAACACTGAAGCTTTCTTT.

The CDR3 DNA is TGTGCCAGCAGCTTAGACAGGGAAGCGATAAGCTACACCTTC. As protein: CASSLDREAISYTF. The rearrangement joins TRBV7-8 to TRBJ1-2; tentative D call: TRBD1 (6 bases). CDR3 length equals 14 residues. The V gene lost 1 base and the J gene lost 9 bases, with 15 bases spanning the gap. Germline V lookup: CDR1 SGHVS, CDR2 FQNEAQ.

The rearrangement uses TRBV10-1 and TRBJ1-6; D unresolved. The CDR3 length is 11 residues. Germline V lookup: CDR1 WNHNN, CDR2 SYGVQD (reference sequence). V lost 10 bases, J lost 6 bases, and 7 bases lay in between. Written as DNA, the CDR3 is TGCGCCATCGGTAGTAATTCACCCCTCCACTTT. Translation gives CAIGSNSPLHF.

The CDR3 sequence is CASSGTAYNSPLHF. Here the CDR3 DNA reads TGTGCCAGCAGTGGGACAGCATATAATTCACCCCTCCACTTT. The chain joins TRBV6-5 to TRBJ1-6; 7 bases line up with TRBD1. Germline assignment: CDR1 MNHEY and CDR2 SVGAGI. Trimming removed 5 bases from V and 4 bases from J; junction bases left unmatched: 2. CDR3 length: 14 amino acids.

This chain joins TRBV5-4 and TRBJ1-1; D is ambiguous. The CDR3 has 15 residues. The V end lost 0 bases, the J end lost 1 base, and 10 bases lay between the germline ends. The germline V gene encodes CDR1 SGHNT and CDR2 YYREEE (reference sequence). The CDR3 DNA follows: TGTGCCAGCAGCTTGGGGCAGGTGACGAACACTGAAGCTTTCTTT. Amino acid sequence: CASSLGQVTNTEAFF. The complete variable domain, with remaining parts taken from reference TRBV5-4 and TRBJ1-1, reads ETGVTQSPTHLIKTRGQQVTLRCSSQSGHNTVSWYQQALGQGPQFIFQYYREEENGRGNFPPRFSGLQFPNYSSELNVNALELDDSALYLCASSLGQVTNTEAFFGQGTRLTVV.

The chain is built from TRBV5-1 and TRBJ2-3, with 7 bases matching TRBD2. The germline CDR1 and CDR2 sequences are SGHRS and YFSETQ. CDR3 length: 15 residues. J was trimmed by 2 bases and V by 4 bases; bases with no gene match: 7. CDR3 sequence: CASSLTGGYTDTQYF. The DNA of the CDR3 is TGCGCCAGCAGCCTGACGGGGGGATACACAGATACGCAGTATTTT.

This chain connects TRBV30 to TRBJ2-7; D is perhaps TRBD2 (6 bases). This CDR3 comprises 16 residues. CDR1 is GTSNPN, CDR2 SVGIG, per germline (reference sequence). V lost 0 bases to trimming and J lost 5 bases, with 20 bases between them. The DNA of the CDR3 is TGTGCCTGGAGTGTAGGGGCAGGGCCTCGGGGGAACGAGCAGTACTTC. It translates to CAWSVGAGPRGNEQYF. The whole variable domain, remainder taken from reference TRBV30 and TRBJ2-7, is SQTIHQWPATLVQPVGSPLSLECTVEGTSNPNLYWYRQAAGRGLQLLFYSVGIGQISSEVPQNLSASRPQDRQFILSSKKLLLSDSGFYLCAWSVGAGPRGNEQYFGPGTRLTVT.

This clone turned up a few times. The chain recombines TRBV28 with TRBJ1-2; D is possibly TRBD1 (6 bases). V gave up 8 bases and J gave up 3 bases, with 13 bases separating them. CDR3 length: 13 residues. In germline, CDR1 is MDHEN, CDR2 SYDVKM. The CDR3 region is CASCRGGYYGYTF. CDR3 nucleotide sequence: TGTGCCAGCTGCCGCGGGGGCTACTATGGCTACACCTTC.

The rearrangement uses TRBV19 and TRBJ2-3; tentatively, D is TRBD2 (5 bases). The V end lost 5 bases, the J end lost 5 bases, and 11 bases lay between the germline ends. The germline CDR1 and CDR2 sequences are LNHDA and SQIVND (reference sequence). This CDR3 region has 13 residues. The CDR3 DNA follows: TGTGCCAGTAGTGCCCCACGGGGAGATACGCAGTATTTT. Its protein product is CASSAPRGDTQYF.

DNA for the CDR3: TGTGCCAGCTACCAGCGGGGGGAGCGGGAAAAACTGTTTTTT. Translating it yields CASYQRGEREKLFF. The rearrangement uses TRBV28 and TRBJ1-4, with D maybe TRBD1 (5 bases). V dropped 8 bases and J dropped 8 bases, with 18 bases sitting between them. There are 14 residues in the CDR3. Germline V lookup: CDR1 MDHEN, CDR2 SYDVKM.

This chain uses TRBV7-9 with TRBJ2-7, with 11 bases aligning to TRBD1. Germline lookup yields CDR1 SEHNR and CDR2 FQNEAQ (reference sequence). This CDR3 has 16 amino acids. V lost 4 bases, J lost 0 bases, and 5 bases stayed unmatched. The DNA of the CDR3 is TGTGCCAGCAGCTCAGGGACAGGGGGGATCTCCTACGAGCAGTACTTC. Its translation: CASSSGTGGISYEQYF.

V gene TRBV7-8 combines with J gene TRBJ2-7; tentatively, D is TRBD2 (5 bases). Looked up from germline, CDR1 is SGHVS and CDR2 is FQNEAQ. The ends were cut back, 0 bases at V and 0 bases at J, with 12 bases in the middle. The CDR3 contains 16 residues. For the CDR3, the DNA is TGTGCCAGCAGCTTAGCGGAGGCGGTGCCCTCCTACGAGCAGTACTTC. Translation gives CASSLAEAVPSYEQYF. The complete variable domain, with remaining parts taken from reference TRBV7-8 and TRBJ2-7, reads GAGVSQSPRYKVAKRGQDVALRCDPISGHVSLFWYQQALGQGPEFLTYFQNEAQLDKSGLPSDRFFAERPEGSVSTLKIQRTQQEDSAVYLCASSLAEAVPSYEQYFGPGTRLTVT.

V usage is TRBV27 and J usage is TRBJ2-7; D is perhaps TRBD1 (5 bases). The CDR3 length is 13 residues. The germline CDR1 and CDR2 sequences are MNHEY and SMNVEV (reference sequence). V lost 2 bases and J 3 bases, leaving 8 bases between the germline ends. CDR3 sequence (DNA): TGTGCCAGCAGTTTAGTTCAGGGCTACGAGCAGTACTTC. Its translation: CASSLVQGYEQYF.

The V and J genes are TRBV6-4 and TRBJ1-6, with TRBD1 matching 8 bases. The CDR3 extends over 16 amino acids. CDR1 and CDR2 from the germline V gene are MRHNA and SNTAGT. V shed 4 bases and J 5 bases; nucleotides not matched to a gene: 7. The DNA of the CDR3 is TGTGCCAGCAGTGCTACCCAGGGGGCGAATAATTCACCCCTCCACTTT. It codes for CASSATQGANNSPLHF.

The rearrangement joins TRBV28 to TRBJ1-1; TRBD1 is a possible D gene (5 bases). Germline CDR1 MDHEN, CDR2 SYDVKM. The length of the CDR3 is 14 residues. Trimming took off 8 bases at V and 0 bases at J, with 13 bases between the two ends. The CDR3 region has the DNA TGTGCCAGCGGGGGGTGGAAGTTGAACACTGAAGCTTTCTTT. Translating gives CASGGWKLNTEAFF.

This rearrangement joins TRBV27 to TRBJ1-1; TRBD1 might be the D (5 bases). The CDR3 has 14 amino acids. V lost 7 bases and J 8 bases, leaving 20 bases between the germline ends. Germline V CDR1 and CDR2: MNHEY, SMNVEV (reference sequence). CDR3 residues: CASTLREGLAEAFF. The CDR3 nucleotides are TGTGCCAGCACCTTGAGGGAGGGGTTGGCAGAAGCTTTCTTT.

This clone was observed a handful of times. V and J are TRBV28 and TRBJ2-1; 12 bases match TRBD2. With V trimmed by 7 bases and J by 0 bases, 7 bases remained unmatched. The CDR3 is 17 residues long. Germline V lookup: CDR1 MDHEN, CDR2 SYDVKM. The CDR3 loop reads CASTSGGVPSSYNEQFF. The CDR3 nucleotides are TGTGCCAGCACTAGCGGGGGGGTCCCGAGCTCCTACAATGAGCAGTTCTTC.

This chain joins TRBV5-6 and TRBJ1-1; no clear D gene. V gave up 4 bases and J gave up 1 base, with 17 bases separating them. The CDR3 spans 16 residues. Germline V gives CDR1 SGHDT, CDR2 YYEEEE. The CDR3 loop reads CASSHHRTYRNTEAFF. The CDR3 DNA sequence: TGTGCCAGCAGCCACCACCGGACTTACCGGAACACTGAAGCTTTCTTT.